Listed here is a single T cell receptor beta chain. Its antigen is still unknown. The CDR3 covers 17 residues. Germline CDR1 is LNHDA and CDR2 is SQIVND (reference sequence). V lost 5 bases and J lost 5; bases outside the gene matches: 14. The record originates from a study of graft-versus-host responses after intestinal transplantation. Findings and caveats of the study: GvH clone levels peaked in circulation, and this peak was associated with early post-transplant HvG declines. Recipient marrow harbored GvH clones, some of which surfaced first in ileum or blood.

Clones were read by immunoSEQ multiplex PCR, and TCRdb kept only the in-frame ones, dropping some. The sample shows under 100,000 clones, less than 95% of them seen only once. This chain links TRBV19 with TRBJ1-2, with TRBD1 matching 10 bases. This sequence originates from a human donor who was the organ donor for an intestinal transplant. Sequences were derived from unstimulated CD4+ T cells sorted from spleen or lymph node cells, sampled before transplant. Here the CDR3 DNA reads TGTGCCAGTAGTCTGGATGCCGGGACAGGGGTCCCTTATGGCTACACCTTC. Its protein is CASSLDAGTGVPYGYTF.